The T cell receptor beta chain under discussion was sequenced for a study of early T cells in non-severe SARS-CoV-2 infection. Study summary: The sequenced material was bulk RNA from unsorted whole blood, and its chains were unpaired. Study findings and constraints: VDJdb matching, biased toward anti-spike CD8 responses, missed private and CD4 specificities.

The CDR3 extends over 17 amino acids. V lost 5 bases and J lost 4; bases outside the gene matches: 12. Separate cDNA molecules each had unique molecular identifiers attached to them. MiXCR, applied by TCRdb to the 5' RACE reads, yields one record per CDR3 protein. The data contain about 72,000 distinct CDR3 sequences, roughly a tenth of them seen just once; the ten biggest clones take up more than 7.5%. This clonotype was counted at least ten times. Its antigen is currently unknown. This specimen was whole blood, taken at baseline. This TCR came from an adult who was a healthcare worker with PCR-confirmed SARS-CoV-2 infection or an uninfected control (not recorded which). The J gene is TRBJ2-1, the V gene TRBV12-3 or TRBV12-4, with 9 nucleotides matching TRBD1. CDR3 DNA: TGTGCCAGCAGTGACCGAACCTGGACAGGGGTATACAATGAGCAGTTCTTC. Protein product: CASSDRTWTGVYNEQFF.